This T cell receptor beta chain was recovered during a study of CDR3 diversity in severe acne. TCRdb reanalysed the PCR reads using MiXCR and keeps one entry per CDR3 protein. The sample lists tens of thousands of distinct CDR3 sequences, under 60% seen once, with 14% in the top ten. In this sample, this clonotype turned up a few times. CDR3 size: 16 residues. V gave up 4 bases and J gave up 3 bases; unmatched junction bases: 8. The chain uses TRBV12-3 or TRBV12-4 and TRBJ2-7; 11 bases fit TRBD2. The TCR was taken from a male donor in good health, without acne. The material sequenced was blood. The CDR3 DNA sequence: TGTGCCAGCAGTTACTTGGGACTAGCGGAACTCTACGAGCAGTACTTC. Encoded protein: CASSYLGLAELYEQYF.